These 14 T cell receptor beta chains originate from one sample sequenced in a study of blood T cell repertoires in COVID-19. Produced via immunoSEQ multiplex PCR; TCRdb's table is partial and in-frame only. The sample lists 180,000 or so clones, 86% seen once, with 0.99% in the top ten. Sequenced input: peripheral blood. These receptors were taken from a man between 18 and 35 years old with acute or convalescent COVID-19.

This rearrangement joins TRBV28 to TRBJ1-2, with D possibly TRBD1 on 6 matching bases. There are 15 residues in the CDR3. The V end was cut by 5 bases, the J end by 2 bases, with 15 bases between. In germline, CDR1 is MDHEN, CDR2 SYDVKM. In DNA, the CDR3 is TGTGCCAGCAGTACTCCTTCCGGGACAAACTATGGCTACACCTTC. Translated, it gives CASSTPSGTNYGYTF.

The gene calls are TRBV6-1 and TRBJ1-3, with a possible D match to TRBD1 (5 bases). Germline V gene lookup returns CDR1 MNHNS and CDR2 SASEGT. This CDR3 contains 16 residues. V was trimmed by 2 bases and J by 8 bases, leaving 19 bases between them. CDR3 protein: CASSEWVGAGGDTIYF. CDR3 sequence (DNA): TGTGCCAGCAGTGAATGGGTAGGGGCGGGAGGAGACACCATATATTTT.

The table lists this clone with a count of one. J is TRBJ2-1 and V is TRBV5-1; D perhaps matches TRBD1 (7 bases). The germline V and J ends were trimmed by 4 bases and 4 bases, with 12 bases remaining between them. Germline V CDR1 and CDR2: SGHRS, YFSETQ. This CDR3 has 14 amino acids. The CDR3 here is CASSAGQTYNEQFF. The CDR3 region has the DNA TGCGCCAGCAGCGCGGGACAGACTTACAATGAGCAGTTCTTC. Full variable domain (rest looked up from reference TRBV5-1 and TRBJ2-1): KAGVTQTPRYLIKTRGQQVTLSCSPISGHRSVSWYQQTPGQGLQFLFEYFSETQRNKGNFPGRFSGRQFSNSRSEMNVSTLELGDSALYLCASSAGQTYNEQFFGPGTRLTVL.

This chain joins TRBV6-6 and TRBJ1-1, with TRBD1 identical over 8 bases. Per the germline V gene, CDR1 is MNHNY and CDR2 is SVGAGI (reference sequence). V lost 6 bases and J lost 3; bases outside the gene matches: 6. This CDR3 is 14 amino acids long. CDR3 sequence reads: CASRRQGSDTEAFF. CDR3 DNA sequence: TGTGCCAGCAGACGACAGGGGTCGGACACTGAAGCTTTCTTT.

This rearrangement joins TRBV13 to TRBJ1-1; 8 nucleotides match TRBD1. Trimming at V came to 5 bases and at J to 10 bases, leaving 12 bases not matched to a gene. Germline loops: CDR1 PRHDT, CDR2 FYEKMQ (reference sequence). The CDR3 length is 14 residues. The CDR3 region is CASSPGAGGAAAFF. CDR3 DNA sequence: TGTGCCAGCAGCCCCGGGGCAGGGGGCGCAGCAGCTTTCTTT.

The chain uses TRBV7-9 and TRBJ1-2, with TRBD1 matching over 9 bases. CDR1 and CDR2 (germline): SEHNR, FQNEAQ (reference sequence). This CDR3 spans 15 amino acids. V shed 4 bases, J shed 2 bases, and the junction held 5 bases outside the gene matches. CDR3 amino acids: CASSSPGTGNYGYTF. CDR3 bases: TGTGCCAGCAGCTCCCCCGGGACAGGGAACTATGGCTACACCTTC.

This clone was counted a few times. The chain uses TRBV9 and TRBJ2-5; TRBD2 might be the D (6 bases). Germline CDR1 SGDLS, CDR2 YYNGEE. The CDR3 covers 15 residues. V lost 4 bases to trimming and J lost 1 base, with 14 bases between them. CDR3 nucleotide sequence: TGTGCCAGCAGCCTCCTTGAGGGAGGCCAAGAGACCCAGTACTTC. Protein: CASSLLEGGQETQYF.

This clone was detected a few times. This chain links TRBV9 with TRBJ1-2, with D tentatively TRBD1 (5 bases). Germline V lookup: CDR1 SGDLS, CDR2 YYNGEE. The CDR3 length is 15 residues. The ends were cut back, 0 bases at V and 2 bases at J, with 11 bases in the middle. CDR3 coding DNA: TGTGCCAGCAGCGTAGCTGTCGACAGCAACTATGGCTACACCTTC. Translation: CASSVAVDSNYGYTF. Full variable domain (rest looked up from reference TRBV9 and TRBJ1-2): DSGVTQTPKHLITATGQRVTLRCSPRSGDLSVYWYQQSLDQGLQFLIQYYNGEERAKGNILERFSAQQFPDLHSELNLSSLELGDSALYFCASSVAVDSNYGYTFGSGTRLTVV.

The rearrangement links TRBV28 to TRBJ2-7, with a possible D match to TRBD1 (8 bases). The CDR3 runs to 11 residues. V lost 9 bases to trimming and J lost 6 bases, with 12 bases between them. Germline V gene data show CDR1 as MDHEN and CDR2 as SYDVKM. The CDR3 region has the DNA TGTGCCAGAAACAGGGGGGGCGAGCAGTACGTC. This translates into CARNRGGEQYV.

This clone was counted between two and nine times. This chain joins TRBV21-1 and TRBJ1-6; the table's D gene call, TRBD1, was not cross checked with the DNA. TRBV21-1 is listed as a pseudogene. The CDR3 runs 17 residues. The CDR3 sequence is CASRYNRVSSYNSPLHF. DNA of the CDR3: TGTGCCAGCAGGTATAACAGGGTTAGCTCCTATAATTCACCCCTCCACTTT.

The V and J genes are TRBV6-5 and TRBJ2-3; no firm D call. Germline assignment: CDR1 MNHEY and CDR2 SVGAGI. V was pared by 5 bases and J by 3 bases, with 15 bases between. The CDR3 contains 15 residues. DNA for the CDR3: TGTGCCAGCAGTCCCCTAACGAGGTCAACAGATACGCAGTATTTT. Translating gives CASSPLTRSTDTQYF.

The CDR3 loop reads CSAPGQGPNYGYTF. The DNA for the CDR3 is TGCAGCGCCCCAGGACAGGGCCCCAACTATGGCTACACCTTC. The chain links TRBV29-1 to TRBJ1-2, with 8 bases matching TRBD1. J was trimmed by 2 bases and V by 7 bases; bases with no gene match: 9. Germline CDR1 and CDR2: SQVTM and ANQGSEA. The CDR3 has 14 residues.

DNA for the CDR3: TGTGCCAGCAGTTTACGGAGGGGAACTAATGAAAAACTGTTTTTT. As protein: CASSLRRGTNEKLFF. The chain joins TRBV28 to TRBJ1-4; D might be TRBD1 (5 bases). Germline V gives CDR1 MDHEN, CDR2 SYDVKM. This CDR3 comprises 15 residues. V was shortened by 2 bases and J by 1 base, with 8 bases between the two germline ends.

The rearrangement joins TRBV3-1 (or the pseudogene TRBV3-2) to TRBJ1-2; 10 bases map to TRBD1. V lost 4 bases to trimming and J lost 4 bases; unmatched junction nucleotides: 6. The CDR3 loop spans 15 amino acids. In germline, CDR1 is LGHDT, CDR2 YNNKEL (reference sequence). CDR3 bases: TGTGCCAGCAGCCCCCGGGACAGGGGACTCTATGGCTACACCTTC. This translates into CASSPRDRGLYGYTF.